This T cell receptor (beta chain) stems from a study of blood T cell repertoires in COVID-19. Per the study methods: Amplification from reference gene primers served as the basis for estimated nucleated cell counts. Some clones are missing from TCRdb's copy, which holds only in-frame ones; the method was immunoSEQ multiplex PCR. From that table come the V and J calls and clone size; the DNA was used to work out D and trimming. The sample lists 200,000 to 300,000 clones; around 82% were seen once. The V gene's germline CDR1 is SGHRS and CDR2 YFSETQ. Unmatched junction bases numbered 7, after V lost 0 bases and J lost 7 bases. This CDR3 contains 16 residues.

J is TRBJ1-6 and V is TRBV5-1, with 7 nucleotides matching TRBD1. The TCR originated in a woman aged 70-85 years with acute or convalescent COVID-19. The sequenced sample consisted of peripheral blood. In DNA form, the CDR3 reads TGCGCCAGCAGCTTGGCCCCCGGGACAGTAAATTCACCCCTCCACTTT. This sequence encodes CASSLAPGTVNSPLHF.